This TCR beta chain was observed in a study of blood T cell repertoires in COVID-19. Study information: Italy, Spain and the United States were the sources of the convalescent and acute COVID-19 samples. PBMCs, B-cell-depleted T cells, or T cells were the source of the cDNA or gDNA that made up the material.

Per the study methods: Reference gene primer amplification yielded estimated nucleated cell counts. The repertoire was sequenced with immunoSEQ multiplex PCR; TCRdb's copy has only in-frame clones and lacks some. That table furnishes V, J and clone size, whereas the DNA furnished D and trimming. Of about 220,000 clones listed, roughly 85% were seen once; the top ten hold about 3.9%. The germline gives CDR1 MDHEN, CDR2 SYDVKM. Trimming removed 4 bases from V and 4 bases from J, with 25 bases in between. This CDR3 has 18 residues. The source is a woman older than 75 with acute or convalescent COVID-19. Sequencing was performed on peripheral blood. The chain joins TRBV28 to TRBJ1-2; a possible D gene is TRBD1 (6 bases). The CDR3 region has the DNA TGTGCCAGCAGTTCAGCTACAGGGTGGGACACAGAGGGCTATGGCTACACCTTC. Its protein is CASSSATGWDTEGYGYTF.